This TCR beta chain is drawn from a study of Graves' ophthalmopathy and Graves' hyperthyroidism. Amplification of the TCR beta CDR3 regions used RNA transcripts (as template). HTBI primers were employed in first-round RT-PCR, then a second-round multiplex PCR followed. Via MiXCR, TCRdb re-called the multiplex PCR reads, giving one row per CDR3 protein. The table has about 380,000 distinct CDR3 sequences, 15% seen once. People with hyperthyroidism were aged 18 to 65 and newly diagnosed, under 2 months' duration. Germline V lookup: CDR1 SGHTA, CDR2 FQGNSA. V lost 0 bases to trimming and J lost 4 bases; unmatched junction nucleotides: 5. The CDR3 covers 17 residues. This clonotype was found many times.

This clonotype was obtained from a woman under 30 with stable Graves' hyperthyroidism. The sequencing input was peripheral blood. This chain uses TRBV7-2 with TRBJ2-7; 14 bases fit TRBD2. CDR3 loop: CASSLATGTSGGYEQYF. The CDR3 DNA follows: TGTGCCAGCAGCTTAGCAACGGGGACTAGCGGGGGATACGAGCAGTACTTC.